Shown below are 5 T cell receptor beta chains from a single sample sequenced in a study of T-cell reconstitution after alpha-beta-depleted transplantation in children. Preparation of the TCRbeta library was carried out with unique molecular identifiers. Each CDR3 protein is one row after TCRdb ran MiXCR on the PCR reads. The sample holds approximately 190,000 distinct CDR3 sequences, roughly 6.3% seen once. The sequenced sample was PBMCs, obtained before TCRalphabeta/CD19-depleted stem cell transplant. Receptors were obtained from a girl in the first two years of life with combined immunodeficiency, due to receive a stem cell transplant.

This clonotype has just a few counts. V gene TRBV14 combines with J gene TRBJ2-1; D uncertain. The CDR3 totals 15 residues. The V end lost 6 bases, the J end lost 9 bases, and 21 bases lay between the germline ends. Germline values: CDR1 SGHDN, CDR2 FVKESK. As DNA, the CDR3 is TGTGCCAGCAGTCAGCCAAGGTCTTATCGGTTTGAGCAGTTCTTC. Translated, it gives CASSQPRSYRFEQFF.

In this sample, this clonotype turned up many times. This chain uses TRBV3-1 with TRBJ2-2, with 12 bases matching TRBD1. The CDR3 contains 17 residues. Germline V gene data show CDR1 as LGHDT and CDR2 as YNNKEL (reference sequence). After removal of 6 bases from V and 6 bases from J, the junction contained 11 bases not matched to a gene. CDR3 in amino acids: CASSQNRDRGLPGELFF. The CDR3 bases are TGTGCCAGCAGTCAAAACCGGGACAGGGGGCTTCCCGGGGAGCTGTTTTTT.

This clonotype has a handful of counts. Sequence at one end of the junction differs from germline and may be a read error. The V call is TRBV7-3, the J call TRBJ2-7, with TRBD1 matching 10 bases. The CDR3 totals 15 residues. Germline CDR1 reads SGHTA; CDR2 reads FQGTGA. The CDR3 protein is CASSLTGTGAYEQYF. CDR3 in DNA: TGTGCCAGCAGCCTAACCGGGACAGGGGCCTACGAGCAGTACTTC.

This clonotype occurred many times. This chain links TRBV4-1 with TRBJ2-7, with D possibly being TRBD1 (6 bases). The CDR3 length is 14 residues. Germline CDR1 is MGHRA and CDR2 is YSYEKL. V lost 1 base to trimming and J lost 3 bases, with 10 bases between them. DNA of the CDR3: TGCGCCAGCAGCCAAGTTGGGACAATCTACGAGCAGTACTTC. It is translated as CASSQVGTIYEQYF.

There are many counts of this clonotype. The chain links TRBV28 to TRBJ2-5; perhaps TRBD1 as D (5 bases). The CDR3 loop spans 13 amino acids. V dropped 3 bases and J dropped 5 bases, with 10 bases sitting between them. CDR1 and CDR2 from the germline V gene are MDHEN and SYDVKM. CDR3 bases: TGTGCCAGCAGTTTCCGACCAGGGGAGACCCAGTACTTC. Its protein product is CASSFRPGETQYF.